The 29 T cell receptor beta chains below all came from one sample that was sequenced in a study of blood T cell repertoires in COVID-19. Measured with immunoSEQ multiplex PCR; TCRdb has only the in-frame clones, and not every one. The sample records 30,000 to 40,000 clones, 91% being singletons. The specimen sequenced was peripheral blood. The receptors here all came from an elderly woman with acute or convalescent COVID-19.

This clone appeared a few times. V is TRBV6-1 and J is TRBJ2-7; D is perhaps TRBD1 (6 bases). The CDR3 totals 12 residues. The V and J ends lost 3 bases and 3 bases respectively, with 6 bases between them. From germline, CDR1 is MNHNS and CDR2 SASEGT. Here the CDR3 reads CASSDRGYEQYF. CDR3 nucleotides: TGTGCCAGCAGTGACAGGGGCTACGAGCAGTACTTC.

The chain combines TRBV6-6 with TRBJ2-3; D perhaps matches TRBD1 (5 bases). The CDR3 extends over 14 amino acids. V was pared by 2 bases and J by 9 bases, with 15 bases between. CDR1 and CDR2 from the germline V gene are MNHNY and SVGAGI (reference sequence). CDR3 amino acids: CASSYLSGSGTQYF. The DNA for the CDR3 is TGTGCCAGCAGTTACCTGTCCGGGTCAGGGACGCAGTATTTT.

The rearrangement links TRBV29-1 to TRBJ2-4; D may be TRBD2 (7 bases). CDR3 length: 14 residues. Trimming pared 6 bases from V and 4 bases from J, leaving 16 bases between. Germline V CDR1 and CDR2: SQVTM, ANQGSEA. CDR3 sequence: CSVGSGGDKNIQYF. CDR3 in DNA: TGCAGCGTGGGGTCGGGGGGCGATAAAAACATTCAGTACTTC. The full variable domain, in which reference TRBV29-1 and TRBJ2-4 provide the parts outside the CDR3, is SAVISQKPSRDICQRGTSLTIQCQVDSQVTMMFWYRQQPGQSLTLIATANQGSEATYESGFVIDKFPISRPNLTFSTLTVSNMSPEDSSIYLCSVGSGGDKNIQYFGAGTRLSVL.

V usage is TRBV2 and J usage is TRBJ1-2; D possibly corresponds to TRBD1 (6 bases). V dropped 9 bases and J dropped 0 bases, with 11 bases sitting between them. The CDR3 totals 13 residues. Germline V gene data show CDR1 as SNHLY and CDR2 as FYNNEI. CDR3 coding DNA: TGTGCCAGGGAACAGGGTCCTAACTATGGCTACACCTTC. This codes for CAREQGPNYGYTF.

The V and J genes are TRBV9 and TRBJ2-2, with D uncertain. Germline V gene lookup returns CDR1 SGDLS and CDR2 YYNGEE. The CDR3 contains 11 residues. V lost 1 base and J 8 bases, leaving 3 bases between the germline ends. In DNA, the CDR3 is TGTGCCAGCAGCGTACCGGGGGAGCTGTTTTTT. This encodes CASSVPGELFF.

V usage is TRBV5-4 and J usage is TRBJ2-1; 10 nucleotides agree with TRBD2. Per germline, CDR1 SGHNT and CDR2 YYREEE (reference sequence). The CDR3 length is 17 residues. V shed 4 bases, J shed 0 bases, and the junction held 7 bases outside the gene matches. The CDR3 coding sequence is TGTGCCAGCAGCCCTTCTAGCGGGGGATCCTCCTACAATGAGCAGTTCTTC. It yields the protein CASSPSSGGSSYNEQFF.

The chain combines TRBV5-1 with TRBJ1-2, with TRBD1 identical over 10 bases. Germline-derived CDR1 and CDR2 are SGHRS and YFSETQ. The CDR3 covers 14 residues. V gave up 0 bases and J gave up 8 bases; unmatched junction bases: 4. CDR3 sequence reads: CASSLGQGARGYTF. As DNA, the CDR3 is TGCGCCAGCAGCTTGGGACAGGGGGCGCGGGGCTACACCTTC.

The rearrangement links TRBV10-3 to TRBJ1-1; no firm D call. The CDR3 contains 14 residues. V lost 0 bases, J lost 11 bases, and 16 bases lay in between. Germline-derived CDR1 and CDR2 are ENHRY and SYGVKD. CDR3 protein: CAISESVGETRAFF. The CDR3 coding sequence is TGTGCCATCAGTGAGTCTGTAGGAGAGACGAGGGCTTTCTTT.

The rearrangement uses TRBV9 and TRBJ2-2, with 12 positions matching TRBD2. This CDR3 region has 18 residues. J was trimmed by 6 bases and V by 0 bases; bases with no gene match: 9. The germline V gene has CDR1 SGDLS and CDR2 YYNGEE. The CDR3 here is CASSVAASLAGGPGELFF. CDR3 DNA sequence: TGTGCCAGCAGCGTAGCTGCCTCACTAGCGGGGGGCCCCGGGGAGCTGTTTTTT.

The chain recombines TRBV5-4 with TRBJ2-5; 8 bases fit TRBD1. The CDR3 has 14 residues. CDR1 is SGHNT and CDR2 is YYREEE in the germline V gene (reference sequence). With V trimmed by 4 bases and J by 5 bases, 7 bases remained unmatched. CDR3 nucleotides: TGTGCCAGCAGCCCTCGGACAGGGATGGAGACCCAGTACTTC. It translates to CASSPRTGMETQYF.

The V call is TRBV30, the J call TRBJ2-2; TRBD1 is a possible D gene (5 bases). Trimming took off 4 bases at V and 4 bases at J, with 10 bases between the two ends. The CDR3 has 13 amino acids. CDR1 and CDR2 from the germline V gene are GTSNPN and SVGIG (reference sequence). The CDR3 loop reads CAWKAQATGELFF. The CDR3 DNA is TGTGCCTGGAAAGCACAGGCCACCGGGGAGCTGTTTTTT.

This clone was seen only a few times. The chain employs TRBV24-1 and TRBJ2-1; tentatively, D is TRBD1 (6 bases). In germline, CDR1 is KGHDR, CDR2 SFDVKD. The CDR3 is 14 residues long. Trimming cost V 3 bases and J 6 bases, with 11 bases left between them. The CDR3 protein is CATSDRQASNEQFF. CDR3 coding DNA: TGTGCCACCAGTGATAGACAGGCCTCCAATGAGCAGTTCTTC.

This clone appeared a single time. A read error may account for a junction end that differs from germline. This chain connects TRBV4-1 to TRBJ2-1; D is possibly TRBD1 (6 bases). CDR1 is MGHRA, CDR2 YSYEKL, per germline. The CDR3 runs to 17 residues. This CDR3 reads CASRQGVFWGLYNEQFF. CDR3 coding DNA: TGCGCCAGCAGGCAAGGGGTCTTTTGGGGGCTCTACAATGAGCAGTTCTTC.

The chain couples TRBV28 to TRBJ2-1, with TRBD1 matching over 9 bases. Unmatched junction bases numbered 7, after V lost 7 bases and J lost 0 bases. This CDR3 is built from 16 residues. From germline, CDR1 is MDHEN and CDR2 SYDVKM. In DNA, the CDR3 is TGTGCCAGCACAACCCCGACAGGGGGCTCCTACAATGAGCAGTTCTTC. Residues: CASTTPTGGSYNEQFF. Complete variable domain (other parts from reference TRBV28 and TRBJ2-1): DVKVTQSSRYLVKRTGEKVFLECVQDMDHENMFWYRQDPGLGLRLIYFSYDVKMKEKGDIPEGYSVSREKKERFSLILESASTNQTSMYLCASTTPTGGSYNEQFFGPGTRLTVL.

V gene TRBV6-6 combines with J gene TRBJ1-3; 10 bases agree with TRBD1. CDR3 size: 15 residues. CDR1 is MNHNY, CDR2 SVGAGI, per germline (reference sequence). The V gene end was trimmed by 7 bases and the J gene end by 1 base; junction bases not matched to a gene: 4. The CDR3 sequence: CASKGQGTSGNTIYF. CDR3 bases: TGTGCCAGCAAGGGACAGGGGACTTCTGGAAACACCATATATTTT.

The gene calls are TRBV12-3 or TRBV12-4 and TRBJ1-2; D call uncertain. Trimming pared 6 bases from V and 4 bases from J, leaving 12 bases between. The CDR3 sequence is 13 residues long. The CDR3 loop is CASRPRAVYGYTF. Here the CDR3 DNA reads TGTGCCAGCAGACCGAGGGCGGTCTATGGCTACACCTTC.

The rearrangement joins TRBV5-1 to TRBJ1-5; 9 bases fit TRBD1. The germline CDR1 and CDR2 sequences are SGHRS and YFSETQ. The length of the CDR3 is 18 residues. Trimming took 4 bases from V and 1 from J; bases not matched to a gene: 12. The DNA for the CDR3 is TGCGCCAGCAGCGCAACGCCCAGGGGACAGGGAAGCAATCAGCCCCAGCATTTT. This sequence encodes CASSATPRGQGSNQPQHF.

This clone was seen only once. The chain joins TRBV21-1 to TRBJ1-5; the table's D call TRBD1 went unverified against the DNA. TRBV21-1 is a pseudogene segment. The CDR3 spans 17 residues. The CDR3 bases are TGTGCCAGCGTTATCGGCGGGGACAGGGCTTTTTATCAGCCCCAGCATTTT. Translation gives CASVIGGDRAFYQPQHF.

The rearrangement joins TRBV5-4 to TRBJ2-3; a possible D gene is TRBD1 (6 bases). The CDR3 runs to 14 residues. Trimming removed 0 bases from V and 7 bases from J, with 12 bases in between. Germline V CDR1 and CDR2: SGHNT, YYREEE (reference sequence). For the CDR3, the DNA is TGTGCCAGCAGCTTGGGGCCCGGACAGTATACGCAGTATTTT. Protein: CASSLGPGQYTQYF.

The V gene is TRBV6-5, the J gene TRBJ1-5, with 8 positions matching TRBD1. V was clipped by 6 bases and J by 1 base; unmatched bases: 5. Germline CDR1 and CDR2: MNHEY and SVGAGI. CDR3 length equals 15 residues. The CDR3 DNA is TGTGCCAGCAGCCGGACAGGGCTAAGCAATCAGCCCCAGCATTTT. It encodes CASSRTGLSNQPQHF.

As to this clone: One end of the junction is discordant with germline, which a read error may explain. The chain links TRBV18 to TRBJ1-2; 7 bases match TRBD1. The CDR3 runs to 14 residues. Per germline, CDR1 KGHSH and CDR2 LQKENI. CDR3 bases: TGTGCCACCTCAACAGGGGTCGGTAGCTATGGCTACACCTTC. This codes for CATSTGVGSYGYTF.

V gene TRBV7-9 combines with J gene TRBJ1-1; TRBD1 matches at 7 bases. CDR1 is SEHNR, CDR2 FQNEAQ, per germline (reference sequence). V gave up 5 bases and J gave up 1 base; unmatched junction bases: 7. The CDR3 sequence is 15 residues long. The CDR3 region has the DNA TGTGCCAGCAGCCTTAGACAGGGCCCGAACACTGAAGCTTTCTTT. Amino acid sequence: CASSLRQGPNTEAFF.

The chain recombines TRBV27 with TRBJ1-5; D uncertain. This CDR3 is built from 13 residues. Deletions cut 3 bases from V and 5 bases from J, with 8 bases between. Looked up from germline, CDR1 is MNHEY and CDR2 is SMNVEV (reference sequence). The CDR3 region is CASSLKLHQPQHF. CDR3 sequence (DNA): TGTGCCAGCAGTTTGAAACTTCATCAGCCCCAGCATTTT.

V gene TRBV18 combines with J gene TRBJ2-5, with TRBD2 identical over 12 bases. Germline V gene sequence: CDR1 KGHSH, CDR2 LQKENI. V lost 4 bases to trimming and J lost 1 base; unmatched junction nucleotides: 10. This CDR3 comprises 18 residues. The CDR3 region is CASSRRLAGGLVQETQYF. Here the CDR3 DNA reads TGTGCCAGCTCACGACGGCTAGCGGGGGGGCTGGTCCAAGAGACCCAGTACTTC.

This sequence joins TRBV5-1 and TRBJ2-3, with 10 positions matching TRBD2. The trim removed 2 bases at V and 2 bases at J, leaving 5 bases unmatched. CDR3 length: 16 residues. Germline assignment: CDR1 SGHRS and CDR2 YFSETQ. The CDR3 reads CASSFASGGYTDTQYF. In nucleotides, the CDR3 is TGCGCCAGCAGCTTCGCTAGCGGGGGTTACACAGATACGCAGTATTTT.

The genes are TRBV9 and TRBJ1-1; D gene uncertain. V was shortened by 4 bases and J by 6 bases, with 16 bases between the two germline ends. The CDR3 runs to 14 residues. Per germline, CDR1 SGDLS and CDR2 YYNGEE. CDR3 nucleotides: TGTGCCAGCAGCCCCCAGACGGGGAGTTCTGAAGCTTTCTTT. Encoded protein: CASSPQTGSSEAFF.

The chain couples TRBV7-9 to TRBJ2-5, with no clear D. The V gene lost 0 bases and the J gene lost 6 bases, with 5 bases spanning the gap. This CDR3 contains 12 residues. Germline CDR1 SEHNR, CDR2 FQNEAQ (reference sequence). The CDR3 here is CASSLAAQTQYF. The CDR3 DNA reads as TGTGCCAGCAGCTTAGCGGCCCAGACCCAGTACTTC.

The rearrangement links TRBV4-2 to TRBJ2-5, with D possibly being TRBD1 (6 bases). In germline, CDR1 is LGHNA, CDR2 YNFKEQ. CDR3 length: 15 amino acids. Trimming shortened V by 2 bases and J by 3 bases, and 13 bases separated the two germline ends. CDR3 bases: TGTGCCAGCAGCCAACCTGGACAGCCCGAAGAGACCCAGTACTTC. It specifies CASSQPGQPEETQYF.

The chain couples TRBV7-9 to TRBJ1-2, with 11 bases fitting TRBD1. Trimming took 3 bases from V and 6 from J; bases not matched to a gene: 3. CDR3 size: 14 residues. Germline V gene data show CDR1 as SEHNR and CDR2 as FQNEAQ (reference sequence). This CDR3 reads CASSLDRGPNGYTF. For the CDR3, the DNA is TGTGCCAGCAGCTTGGACAGGGGGCCCAATGGCTACACCTTC.